The clone carrying this TCR beta chain was picked up many times. Its specificity is not known. This sample is drawn from a study of early T cells in non-severe SARS-CoV-2 infection. Study-level background: Sequenced material consisted of bulk RNA (from unsorted whole blood), and chains were unpaired. Study results and caveats: CD4 and private specificities were missed by VDJdb matching, which favored anti-spike CD8 responses.

Germline V gene lookup returns CDR1 SEHNR and CDR2 FQNEAQ (reference sequence). The CDR3 has 16 amino acids. The V gene lost 4 bases and the J gene lost 0 bases, with 16 bases spanning the gap. Unique molecular identifiers tagged individual cDNA molecules. TCRdb processed the 5' RACE reads anew with MiXCR; each CDR3 protein has one entry. The table has about 83,000 distinct CDR3 sequences, under 11% seen once. The chain recombines TRBV7-9 with TRBJ2-7, with D perhaps TRBD2 (6 bases). The receptor was isolated from an adult who was a healthcare worker with PCR-confirmed SARS-CoV-2 infection or an uninfected control (not recorded which). The sequenced sample was whole blood, obtained at baseline. CDR3 sequence: CASSYPRDSNSYEQYF. As DNA, the CDR3 is TGTGCCAGCAGCTACCCGCGGGACTCCAACTCCTACGAGCAGTACTTC.